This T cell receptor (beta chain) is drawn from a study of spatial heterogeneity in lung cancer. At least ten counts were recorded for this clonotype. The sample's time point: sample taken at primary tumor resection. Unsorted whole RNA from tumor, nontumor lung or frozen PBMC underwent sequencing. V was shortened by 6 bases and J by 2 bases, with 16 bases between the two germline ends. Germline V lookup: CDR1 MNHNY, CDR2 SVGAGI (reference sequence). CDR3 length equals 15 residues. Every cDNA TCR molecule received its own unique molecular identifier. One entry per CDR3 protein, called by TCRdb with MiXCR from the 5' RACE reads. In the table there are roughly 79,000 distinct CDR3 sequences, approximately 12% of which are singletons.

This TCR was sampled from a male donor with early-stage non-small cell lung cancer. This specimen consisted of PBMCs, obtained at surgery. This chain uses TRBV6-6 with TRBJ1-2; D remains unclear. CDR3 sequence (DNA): TGTGCCAGCAGCTTAACGCTAGGGTCGAACTATGGCTACACCTTC. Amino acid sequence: CASSLTLGSNYGYTF.